This T cell receptor (beta chain) comes out of a study of beta chain features in type 1 diabetes. cDNA synthesis used the whole RNA isolate, giving expressed TCRB sequences. Clones were sequenced by immunoSEQ multiplex PCR, and TCRdb holds only the in-frame ones, with some missing. The repertoire holds 350,000 to 450,000 clones, with roughly 14% as singletons. Study observations and caveats: Comparison showed that naive, central memory and Treg TCRB repertoires appeared more similar among patients than among healthy donors. PCR might favor shorter templates, equally in patients and controls. All four CD4+ subsets of Type 1 diabetes patients contained TCRB CDR3s that were moderately but significantly shorter.

Trimming cost V 5 bases and J 2 bases, with 9 bases left between them. Germline assignment: CDR1 SGHTA and CDR2 FQGTGA. The CDR3 sequence is 13 residues long. Details on this clone: Its antigen is unidentified.

This chain joins TRBV7-3 and TRBJ1-1; no clear D. The TCR sequence derives from a man between 25 and 39 years old in good health. The sample was naive CD4+ T cells from blood. CDR3 bases: TGTGCCAGCAGCCCTAACAGTAACACTGAAGCTTTCTTT. Translation gives CASSPNSNTEAFF.